This TCR beta chain originates from a study of blood T cell repertoires in COVID-19 (TCRdb year 2020). Regarding the complete study: Collaborator samples came from the United States, Italy and Spain and covered acute and convalescent phases of COVID-19. The prospective study material was composed of cDNA or gDNA derived from T cells, B-cell-depleted T cells, or PBMCs. Subjects who had been exposed to COVID-19, were actively infected with it, or had recovered from it provided the deeply sampled blood TCRbeta repertoires that made up the dataset. The samples were drawn from two sources: the first 160 participants of the ongoing ImmuneRACE study, and 1,000 to 1,500 subjects contributed by 6 global collaborators. The repertoires were released in a freely available public database meant as a resource for research on the immune response to SARS-CoV-2. HLA class I and class II types, where available, came from metadata supplied by the sample provider rather than from assay-based typing. Sample metadata almost always included a de-identified subject ID, COVID-19 status, age in years and sex. Results and caveats for the whole study, not just this receptor: The amount of clinical and demographic metadata varied by source and participant and was provided uncurated.

This clone was observed a handful of times. Its antigen is unknown. Qualities for individual bases were not recorded, and no much larger clone is one base off. Trimming takes 8 bases off V and 7 bases off J; junction bases not matched to a gene: 10. The CDR3, cysteine through phenylalanine, is 13 amino acids long. The DNA shown is the 39-base CDR3, in frame from base 1. CDR1 and CDR2 were assigned from the germline V gene as MGHDK and SYGVNS. Whole blood was collected in K2EDTA tubes by collaborating institutions according to the institutions' own protocols. For TCRbeta analysis, collaborator samples were shipped as frozen whole blood, as isolated PBMCs, or as DNA extracted from either sample type. TCRbeta CDR3 regions were amplified from genomic DNA by means of the immunoSEQ Assay, a bias-controlled multiplex PCR. The authors processed their data as follows. The number of nucleated cells in each sample was estimated from the amplification of reference gene primers within the assay. To quantify the absolute abundance of each unique TCRbeta CDR3 rearrangement, sequence reads were collapsed and filtered. For each sample, productive Simpson clonality was calculated as the square root of Simpson's diversity index over productive rearrangements. The clones in this table, taken by TCRdb from immuneACCESS, are in-frame only. Not every clone is retained; where verified, under half of the shortfall comes from an unresolved V gene, and the cause of the rest is unknown. The D gene and trimming were derived from the DNA, and the V and J assignments and clone size from that table. Across this sample there are 87,000 or so clones, with 70% to 90% seen only once. Roughly 20% of the sample is held by the ten biggest clonotypes.

This TCR was recovered from a woman of 80 years or more in a cohort sampled during active or convalescent COVID-19. The sequencing sample was made of peripheral blood. The V gene is TRBV25-1 and the J gene is TRBJ1-1; TRBD1 matches 7 bases in the middle. The nucleotide sequence is TGTGCCAGCTCAGGGACAGCTGCCCTTGAAGCTTTCTTT. The translation is CASSGTAALEAFF.